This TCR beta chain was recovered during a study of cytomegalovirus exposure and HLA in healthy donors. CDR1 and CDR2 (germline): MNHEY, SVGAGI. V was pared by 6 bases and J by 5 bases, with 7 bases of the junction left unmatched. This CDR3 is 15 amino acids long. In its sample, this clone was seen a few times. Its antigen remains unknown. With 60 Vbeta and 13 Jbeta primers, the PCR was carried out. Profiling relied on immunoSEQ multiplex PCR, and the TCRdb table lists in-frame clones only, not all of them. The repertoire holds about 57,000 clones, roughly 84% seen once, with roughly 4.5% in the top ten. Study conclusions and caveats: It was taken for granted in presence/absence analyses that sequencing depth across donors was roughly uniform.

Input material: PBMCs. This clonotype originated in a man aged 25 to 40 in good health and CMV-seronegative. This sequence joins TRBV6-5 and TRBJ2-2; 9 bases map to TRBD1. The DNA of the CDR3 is TGTGCCAGCAGACCCGGGACAGGGAGGACCGGGGAGCTGTTTTTT. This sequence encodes CASRPGTGRTGELFF.